This paragraph reports one T cell receptor (beta chain). What it binds is unknown. One end of the junction does not line up with germline, which may come from a read error. This sample was taken from a study of OX40 agonist ivuxolimab in advanced cancers. Study-wide results and limits: Still undetermined is the antigen specificity of the expanded peripheral T cells.

CDR1 ENHRY and CDR2 SYGVKD come from the germline V gene. The CDR3 totals 15 residues. Assay used: immunoSEQ multiplex PCR; TCRdb lists only in-frame clones, some missing. The profile shows roughly 89,000 clones, 86% of them singletons. The V call is TRBV10-3, the J call TRBJ1-1; 7 bases align to TRBD1. The specimen comprised CD4+ or CD8+ T cells sorted from blood, sampled in a trial of the OX40 agonist ivuxolimab. This clonotype originated in an adult with an advanced solid tumor such as melanoma, head and neck, liver or kidney cancer. This chain's CDR3 is CAISGQGSVRSDAFF. CDR3 in DNA: TGTGCCATCAGTGGACAGGGTAGTGTGAGGTCTGACGCTTTCTTT.